The rows below give T cell receptor beta chains drawn from one sample of a study of blood T cell repertoires in COVID-19. Assay: immunoSEQ multiplex PCR; the TCRdb copy retains only in-frame clones and omits some. The sample records roughly 150,000 clones, 85% to 90% being singletons. Sequencing used peripheral blood. The receptors originated from a woman in her 40s with acute or convalescent COVID-19. The conserved cysteine and the conserved F or W are not part of the CDR3 here. Fields, in order: V gene, J gene, CDR3 protein.

>TRBV18|TRBJ2-2
ASSPNTQGSNTGELF
>TRBV7-2|TRBJ2-3
ASSPNSGTDTQY
>TRBV3-1/TRBV3-2|TRBJ2-1
ASSPWRDEQF
>TRBV9|TRBJ2-5
ASSQQGPGQTQY
>TRBV6-5|TRBJ1-2
ASSQGAAGYT
>TRBV3-1/TRBV3-2|TRBJ1-1
ASSQNRGGTEAF
>TRBV7-6|TRBJ2-2
ASSLVTGTTGELF
>TRBV5-1|TRBJ1-2
ASSMDEGQGSGYT
>TRBV18|TRBJ2-7
ASSPQPGQGMFEQY
>TRBV2|TRBJ1-5
ASSEWLAGNQPQH
>TRBV4-2|TRBJ2-7
ASSQGRAGVTDEQY